The rows below give T cell receptor beta chains drawn from one sample of a study of long-term antiretroviral therapy in people with HIV. Clones were sequenced by immunoSEQ multiplex PCR, and TCRdb holds only the in-frame ones, with some missing. The table shows some 47,000 clones, with nearly 95% occurring only once. The sample consisted of unsorted PBMCs, taken 3.7 years after starting antiretroviral therapy. These receptors were taken from a woman aged 45-65 years with HIV. CDR3s include the opening cysteine and the closing phenylalanine or tryptophan. The D gene is left open where the match is weak. Some rows have no size entry. The others give once, few or many, or a class for an expanded clone.

D: NA; size: NA; V: TRBV29-1; J: TRBJ2-4; DNA: TGCAGCGTTGCAGGGTCCCGGACGGAGGTAGCCAAAAACATTCAGTACTTC; CDR3: CSVAGSRTEVAKNIQYF
D: NA; size: NA; V: TRBV5-6; J: TRBJ2-6; DNA: TGTGCCAGCAGCTTTAGTGGGGCCAACGTCCTGACTTTC; CDR3: CASSFSGANVLTF
D: NA; size: NA; V: TRBV7-3; J: TRBJ1-2; DNA: TGTGCCAGCAGCTTACTCGGTGTAAATGGCTACACCTTC; CDR3: CASSLLGVNGYTF
D: TRBD1; size: NA; V: TRBV14; J: TRBJ1-5; DNA: TGTGCCAGCAGCCAAGGTGACAGGGTAGTTCAGCCCCAGCATTTT; CDR3: CASSQGDRVVQPQHF
D: TRBD1; size: NA; V: TRBV9; J: TRBJ1-6; DNA: TGTGCCAGCAGCGAGGGGACAGGGCCTTCACCCCTCCACTTT; CDR3: CASSEGTGPSPLHF
D: TRBD2; size: NA; V: TRBV27; J: TRBJ2-5; DNA: TGTGCCAGCAGACGTCTGGAGGCGGGGGTTTCAGAGACCCAGTACTTC; CDR3: CASRRLEAGVSETQYF
D: TRBD2; size: NA; V: TRBV19; J: TRBJ2-3; DNA: TGTGCCAGTCGGGGACTAGGCACAGATACGCAGTATTTT; CDR3: CASRGLGTDTQYF
D: TRBD2; size: NA; V: TRBV7-3; J: TRBJ2-1; DNA: TGTGCCAGCAGCCTTGGGCGGGGGTCCAATGAGCAGTTCTTC; CDR3: CASSLGRGSNEQFF
D: NA; size: NA; V: TRBV2; J: TRBJ2-1; DNA: TGTGCCAGCAGGGCAGGGGTTGATGAGCAGTTCTTC; CDR3: CASRAGVDEQFF
D: NA; size: NA; V: TRBV6-5; J: TRBJ1-2; DNA: TGTGCCAGCAACGAGGGAATCAGGGGATCCAGCGGCTACACCTTC; CDR3: CASNEGIRGSSGYTF
D: TRBD2; size: NA; V: TRBV19; J: TRBJ2-3; DNA: TGTGCCAGTAGGCGCCTAGTTAGCGGGACAGATACGCAGTATTTT; CDR3: CASRRLVSGTDTQYF
D: NA; size: NA; V: TRBV29-1; J: TRBJ2-1; DNA: TGCAGCGTTGTTACCAGGTGGAGGGGGCGCCTTAGTAGTGAGCAGTTCTTC; CDR3: CSVVTRWRGRLSSEQFF
D: NA; size: NA; V: TRBV25-1; J: TRBJ2-7; DNA: TGTGCCAGCAGTGAAGGGGTCTCCTACGAGCAGTACTTC; CDR3: CASSEGVSYEQYF
D: NA; size: NA; V: TRBV16; J: TRBJ1-2; DNA: TGTGCCAGCAGCCCCTCCCCCGGGATCAATGGCTACACCTTC; CDR3: CASSPSPGINGYTF
D: NA; size: NA; V: TRBV19; J: TRBJ1-2; DNA: TGTGCCAGTAGTATAACCCCAACGGGCCAAAATGGCTACACCTTC; CDR3: CASSITPTGQNGYTF
D: NA; size: once; V: TRBV2; J: TRBJ2-7; DNA: TGTGCCAGCAGTTCCGACAGCTACGAGCAGTACTTC; CDR3: CASSSDSYEQYF
D: NA; size: few; V: TRBV6-5; J: TRBJ1-6; DNA: TGTGCCAGCAGCATAAGCCCTAATTCACCCCTCCACTTT; CDR3: CASSISPNSPLHF
D: NA; size: NA; V: TRBV6-6; J: TRBJ1-6; DNA: TGTGCCAGCAGGCTGGACAGTAATTCACCCCTCCACTTT; CDR3: CASRLDSNSPLHF
D: TRBD2; size: NA; V: TRBV2; J: TRBJ2-3; DNA: TGTGCCAGCAACCCAGCGGGGGGTACAGATACGCAGTATTTT; CDR3: CASNPAGGTDTQYF
D: NA; size: once; V: TRBV11-3; J: TRBJ2-3; DNA: TGTGCCAGCTCCTCGCTCAACACAGATACGCAGTATTTT; CDR3: CASSSLNTDTQYF